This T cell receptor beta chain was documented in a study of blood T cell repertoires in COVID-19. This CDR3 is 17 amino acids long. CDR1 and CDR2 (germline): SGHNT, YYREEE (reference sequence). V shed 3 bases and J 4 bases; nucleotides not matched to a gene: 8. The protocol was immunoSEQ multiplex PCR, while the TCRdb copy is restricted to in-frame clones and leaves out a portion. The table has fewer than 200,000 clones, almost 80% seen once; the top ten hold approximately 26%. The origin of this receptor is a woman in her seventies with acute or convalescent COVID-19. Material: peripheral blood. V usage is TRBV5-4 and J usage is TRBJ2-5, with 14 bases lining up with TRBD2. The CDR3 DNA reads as TGTGCCAGCAGCTCGGAACCCGGGACTAGCGGGGGAGAGACCCAGTACTTC. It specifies CASSSEPGTSGGETQYF.